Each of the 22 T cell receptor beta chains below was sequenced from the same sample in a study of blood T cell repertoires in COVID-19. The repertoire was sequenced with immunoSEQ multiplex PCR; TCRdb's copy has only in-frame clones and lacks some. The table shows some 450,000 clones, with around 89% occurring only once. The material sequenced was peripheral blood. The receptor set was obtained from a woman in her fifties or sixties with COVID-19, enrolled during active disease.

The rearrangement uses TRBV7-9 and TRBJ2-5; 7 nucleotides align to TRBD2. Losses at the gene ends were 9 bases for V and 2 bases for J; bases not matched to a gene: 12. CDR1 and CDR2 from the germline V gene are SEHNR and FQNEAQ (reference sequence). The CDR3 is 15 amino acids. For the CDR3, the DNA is TGTGCCAGTGCCAAGGGCGGGAGCGGTCAAGAGACCCAGTACTTC. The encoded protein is CASAKGGSGQETQYF. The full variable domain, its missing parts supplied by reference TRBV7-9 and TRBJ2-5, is DTGVSQNPRHKITKRGQNVTFRCDPISEHNRLYWYRQTLGQGPEFLTYFQNEAQLEKSRLLSDRFSAERPKGSFSTLEIQRTEQGDSAMYLCASAKGGSGQETQYFGPGTRLLVL.

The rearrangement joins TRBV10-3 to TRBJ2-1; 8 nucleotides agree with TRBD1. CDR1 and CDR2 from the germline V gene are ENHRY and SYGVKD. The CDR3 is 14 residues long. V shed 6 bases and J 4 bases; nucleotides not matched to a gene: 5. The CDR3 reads CAIRGQVTYNEQFF. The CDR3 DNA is TGTGCCATCAGGGGACAGGTCACTTACAATGAGCAGTTCTTC.

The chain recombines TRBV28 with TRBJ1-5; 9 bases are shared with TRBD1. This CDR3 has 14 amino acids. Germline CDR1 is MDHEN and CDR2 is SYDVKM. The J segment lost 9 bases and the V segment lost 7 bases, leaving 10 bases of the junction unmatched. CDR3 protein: CASTSRTGVAPQHF. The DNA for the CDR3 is TGTGCCAGCACATCCCGGACAGGGGTTGCGCCCCAGCATTTT.

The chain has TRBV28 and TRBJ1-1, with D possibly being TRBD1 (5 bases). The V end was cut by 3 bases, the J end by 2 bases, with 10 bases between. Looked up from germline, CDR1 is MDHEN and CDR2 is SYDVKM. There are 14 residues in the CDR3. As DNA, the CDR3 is TGTGCCAGCAGTTTCCGCGGGGGAAACACTGAAGCTTTCTTT. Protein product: CASSFRGGNTEAFF.

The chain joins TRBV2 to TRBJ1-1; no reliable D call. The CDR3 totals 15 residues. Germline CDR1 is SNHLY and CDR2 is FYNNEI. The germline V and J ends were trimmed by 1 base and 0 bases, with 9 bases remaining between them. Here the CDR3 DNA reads TGTGCCAGCAGTGAAGAGCTGAATCTGAACACTGAAGCTTTCTTT. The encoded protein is CASSEELNLNTEAFF.

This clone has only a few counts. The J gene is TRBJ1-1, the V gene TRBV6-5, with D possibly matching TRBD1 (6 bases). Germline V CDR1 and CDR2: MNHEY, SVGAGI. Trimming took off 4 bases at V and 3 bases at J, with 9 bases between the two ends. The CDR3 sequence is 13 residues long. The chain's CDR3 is CASSFPGDTEAFF. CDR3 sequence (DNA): TGTGCCAGCAGTTTCCCAGGGGACACTGAAGCTTTCTTT.

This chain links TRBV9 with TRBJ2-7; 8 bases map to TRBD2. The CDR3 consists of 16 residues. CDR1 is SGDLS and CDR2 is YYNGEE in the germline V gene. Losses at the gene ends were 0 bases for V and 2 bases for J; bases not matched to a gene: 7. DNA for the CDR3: TGTGCCAGCAGCGTAGCGTCACGGGGGGGTCCCTACGAGCAGTACTTC. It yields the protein CASSVASRGGPYEQYF.

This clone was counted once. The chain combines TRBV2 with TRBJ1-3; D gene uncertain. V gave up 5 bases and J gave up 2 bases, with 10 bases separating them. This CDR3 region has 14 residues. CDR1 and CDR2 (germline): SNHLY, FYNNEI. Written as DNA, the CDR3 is TGTGCCAGCAGTCCCGGAGGGACTGGAAACACCATATATTTT. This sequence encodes CASSPGGTGNTIYF. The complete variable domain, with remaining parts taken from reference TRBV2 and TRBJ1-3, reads EPEVTQTPSHQVTQMGQEVILRCVPISNHLYFYWYRQILGQKVEFLVSFYNNEISEKSEIFDDQFSVERPDGSNFTLKIRSTKLEDSAMYFCASSPGGTGNTIYFGEGSWLTVV.

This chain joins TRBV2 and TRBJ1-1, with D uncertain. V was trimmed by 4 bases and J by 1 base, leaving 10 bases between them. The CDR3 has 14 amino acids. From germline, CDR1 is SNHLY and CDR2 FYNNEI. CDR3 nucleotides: TGTGCCAGCAGTGCGGTAAGCCCGAACACTGAAGCTTTCTTT. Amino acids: CASSAVSPNTEAFF. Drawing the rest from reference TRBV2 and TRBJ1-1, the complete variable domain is EPEVTQTPSHQVTQMGQEVILRCVPISNHLYFYWYRQILGQKVEFLVSFYNNEISEKSEIFDDQFSVERPDGSNFTLKIRSTKLEDSAMYFCASSAVSPNTEAFFGQGTRLTVV.

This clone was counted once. CDR3: CASSLASGGANEQFF. The CDR3, as DNA: TGTGCCAGCAGCTTAGCTAGCGGGGGGGCGAATGAGCAGTTCTTC. The chain employs TRBV7-2 and TRBJ2-1; 11 positions match TRBD2. There are 15 residues in the CDR3. Germline assignment: CDR1 SGHTA and CDR2 FQGNSA. V dropped 0 bases and J dropped 7; count of bases not matched to a gene: 2.

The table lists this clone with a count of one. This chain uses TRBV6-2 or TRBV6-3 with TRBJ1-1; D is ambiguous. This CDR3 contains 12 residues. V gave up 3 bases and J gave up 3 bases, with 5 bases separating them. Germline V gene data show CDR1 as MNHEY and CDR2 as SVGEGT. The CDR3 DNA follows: TGTGCCAGCAGTTATACGGACACTGAAGCTTTCTTT. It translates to CASSYTDTEAFF.

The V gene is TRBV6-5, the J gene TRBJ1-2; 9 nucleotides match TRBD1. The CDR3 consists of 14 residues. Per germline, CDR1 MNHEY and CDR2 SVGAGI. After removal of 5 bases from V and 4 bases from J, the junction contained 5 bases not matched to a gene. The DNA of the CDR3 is TGTGCCAGCAGTCCGGGACAGGGACCCTATGGCTACACCTTC. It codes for CASSPGQGPYGYTF.

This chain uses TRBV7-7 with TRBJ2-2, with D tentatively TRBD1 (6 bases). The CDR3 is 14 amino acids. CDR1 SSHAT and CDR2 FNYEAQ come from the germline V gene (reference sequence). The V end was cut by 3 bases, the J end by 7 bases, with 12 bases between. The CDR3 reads CASSFGGSGGELFF. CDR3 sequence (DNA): TGTGCCAGCAGCTTTGGGGGCTCGGGCGGGGAGCTGTTTTTT.

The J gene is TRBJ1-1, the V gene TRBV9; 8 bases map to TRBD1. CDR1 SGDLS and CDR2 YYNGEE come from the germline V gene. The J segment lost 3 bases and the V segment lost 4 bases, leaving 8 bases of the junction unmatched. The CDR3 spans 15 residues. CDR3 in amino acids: CASSLRTGMYTEAFF. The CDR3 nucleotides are TGTGCCAGCAGCTTAAGGACAGGGATGTACACTGAAGCTTTCTTT.

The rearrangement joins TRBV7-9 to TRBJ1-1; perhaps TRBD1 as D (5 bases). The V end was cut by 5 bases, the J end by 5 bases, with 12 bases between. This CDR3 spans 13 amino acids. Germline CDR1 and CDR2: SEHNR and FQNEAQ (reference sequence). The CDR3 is CASSPVGRTEAFF. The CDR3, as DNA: TGTGCCAGCAGCCCCGTGGGGCGGACTGAAGCTTTCTTT.

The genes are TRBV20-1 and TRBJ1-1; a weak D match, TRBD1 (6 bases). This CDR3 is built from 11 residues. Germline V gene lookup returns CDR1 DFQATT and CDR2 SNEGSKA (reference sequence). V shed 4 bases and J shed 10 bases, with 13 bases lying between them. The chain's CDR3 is CSANTGIAAFF. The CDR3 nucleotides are TGCAGTGCTAACACAGGGATTGCAGCTTTCTTT.

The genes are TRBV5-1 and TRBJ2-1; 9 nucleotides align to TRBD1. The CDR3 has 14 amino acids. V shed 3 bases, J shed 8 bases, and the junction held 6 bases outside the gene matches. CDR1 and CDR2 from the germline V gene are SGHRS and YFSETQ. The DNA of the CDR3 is TGCGCCAGCAGCTCCCTCACAGGGGGCCATGAGCAGTTCTTC. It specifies CASSSLTGGHEQFF.

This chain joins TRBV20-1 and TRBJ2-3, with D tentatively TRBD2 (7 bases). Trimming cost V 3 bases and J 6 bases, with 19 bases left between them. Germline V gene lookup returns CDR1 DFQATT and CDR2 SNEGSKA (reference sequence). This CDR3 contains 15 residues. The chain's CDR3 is CSASVAGASGDTQYF. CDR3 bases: TGCAGTGCTAGTGTGGCGGGGGCCTCTGGGGATACGCAGTATTTT.

CDR3 residues: CASSPGLQQFF. CDR3 sequence (DNA): TGTGCCAGCAGCCCGGGACTGCAGCAGTTCTTC. The chain is built from TRBV4-2 and TRBJ2-1; maybe TRBD2 (6 bases). The CDR3 consists of 11 residues. Germline CDR1 and CDR2: LGHNA and YNFKEQ. V gave up 4 bases and J gave up 11 bases, with 9 bases separating them.

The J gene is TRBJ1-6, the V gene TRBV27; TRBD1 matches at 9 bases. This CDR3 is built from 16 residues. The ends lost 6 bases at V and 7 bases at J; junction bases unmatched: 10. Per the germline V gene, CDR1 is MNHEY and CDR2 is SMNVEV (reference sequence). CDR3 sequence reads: CASSQIAGTGNSPLHF. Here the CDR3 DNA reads TGTGCCAGCAGCCAGATAGCCGGGACAGGGAATTCACCCCTCCACTTT.

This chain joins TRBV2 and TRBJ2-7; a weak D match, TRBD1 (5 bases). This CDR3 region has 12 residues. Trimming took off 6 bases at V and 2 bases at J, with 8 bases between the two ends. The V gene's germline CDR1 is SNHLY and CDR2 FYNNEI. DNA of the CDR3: TGTGCCAGCAGAGCAGGGACCTACGAGCAGTACTTC. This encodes CASRAGTYEQYF.

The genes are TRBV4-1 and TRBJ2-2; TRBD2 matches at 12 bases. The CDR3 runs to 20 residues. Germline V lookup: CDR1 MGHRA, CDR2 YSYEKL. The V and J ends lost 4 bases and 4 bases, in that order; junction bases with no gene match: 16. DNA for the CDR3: TGCGCCAGCAGCCCCCCCCCTACTAGCGGGGGGCTTCGCGGCACCGGGGAGCTGTTTTTT. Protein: CASSPPPTSGGLRGTGELFF.